A selection of T cell receptor beta chains follows, all from one sample in a study of T-cell memory formation after mild COVID-19. Each CDR3 protein gets one entry after TCRdb re-called the 5' RACE reads with MiXCR. The data show about 350,000 distinct CDR3 sequences, roughly an eighth seen once. The specimen sequenced was PBMCs or a T cell subset sorted from them (not recorded which). The receptors stem from a man between 18 and 29 years old who had mild COVID-19 (a few samples of this study predate the infection). Cell type and time point are not known. The CDR3 runs from the conserved cysteine through the conserved F or W. The D gene is left open where the match is weak. Some rows have no size entry. The others give once, few or many, or a class for an expanded clone.

abundance	v_gene	d_gene	j_gene	CDR3nt	CDR3aa
.	TRBV29-1	TRBD1	TRBJ1-1	TGCAGCTCACATGTGGACAGGACGAACACTGAAGCTTTCTTT	CSSHVDRTNTEAFF
few	TRBV2	.	TRBJ2-3	TGTGCCAGCCTAGGCTCGGGACGCCGGCTAGATACGCAGTATTTT	CASLGSGRRLDTQYF
.	TRBV4-3	TRBD1	TRBJ1-1	TGCGCCAGCAGCCAAGGACAGGGGGTAGACACTGAAGCTTTCTTT	CASSQGQGVDTEAFF
.	TRBV19	TRBD1	TRBJ2-7	TGTGCCAGTAGCCGGGACAGGTCGTACGAGCAGTACTTC	CASSRDRSYEQYF
few	TRBV12-3/TRBV12-4	.	TRBJ2-5	TGTGCCAGCAGTTGGGCGGACAGCCAAGAGACCCAGTACTTC	CASSWADSQETQYF
many	TRBV20-1	.	TRBJ2-5	TGCAGTGCTAGACAGGATGACCAAGAGACCCAGTACTTC	CSARQDDQETQYF
many	TRBV5-1	.	TRBJ2-2	TGCGCCAGCAGCTTGGTCAAGGGGCAATTCCCCGGGGAGCTGTTTTTT	CASSLVKGQFPGELFF
few	TRBV5-1	TRBD2	TRBJ2-3	TGCGCCAGCAGCTTGGGACTAGCGGGGGGGCCAGCGGATACGCAGTATTTT	CASSLGLAGGPADTQYF
.	TRBV9	.	TRBJ1-4	TGTGCCAGCAGCGTAGGGACATCGAACGAAAAACTGTTTTTT	CASSVGTSNEKLFF
few	TRBV25-1	.	TRBJ2-7	TGTGCCAGCAGTCGAATCGACTACGAGCAGTACTTC	CASSRIDYEQYF
.	TRBV6-6	.	TRBJ2-2	TGTGCCAGCAGTGCGCCCCGACATCTCACCGGGGAGCTGTTTTTT	CASSAPRHLTGELFF
.	TRBV7-9	.	TRBJ1-1	TGTGCCAGCAGCCAAGACAGCGCTGCGGGCACTGAAGCTTTCTTT	CASSQDSAAGTEAFF
many	TRBV5-1	TRBD2	TRBJ2-7	TGCGCCAGCAGCTGGGGAGGGATGAGGAACGAGCAGTACTTC	CASSWGGMRNEQYF
.	TRBV5-1	.	TRBJ2-3	TGCGCCAGCAGCTTGGGAGGCCGGGCTCAAGATACGCAGTATTTT	CASSLGGRAQDTQYF
few	TRBV4-3	TRBD1	TRBJ2-7	TGCGCCAGCAGCCAGGGCCGGGACAGGGGGCTATACGAGCAGTACTTC	CASSQGRDRGLYEQYF
few	TRBV20-1	.	TRBJ1-6	TGCAGTGCTAGTCCGCAAGCCTACTCCTATAATTCACCCCTCCACTTT	CSASPQAYSYNSPLHF
few	TRBV5-1	.	TRBJ1-2	TGCGCCAGCAGCAGTGGAACGACTAACTATGGCTACACCTTC	CASSSGTTNYGYTF
few	TRBV15	TRBD1	TRBJ2-7	TGTGCCACCAGCAGAAGACAGGGGTCTTACGAGCAGTACTTC	CATSRRQGSYEQYF
few	TRBV2	TRBD1	TRBJ1-5	TGTGCCAGCCTACTTCAGGGGGCGGGCAATCAGCCCCAGCATTTT	CASLLQGAGNQPQHF
few	TRBV25-1	TRBD1	TRBJ2-4	TGTGCCAGCAGTGAGACAGGGGGCGATAACATTCAGTACTTC	CASSETGGDNIQYF
.	TRBV2	.	TRBJ1-6	TGTGCCAGCATGGACAATTTACCCCTCCACTTT	CASMDNLPLHF
.	TRBV7-2	.	TRBJ2-1	TGTGCCAGCAGCTTAACCGTAGAGCAGTTCTTC	CASSLTVEQFF